The rows below give T cell receptor beta chains drawn from one sample of a study of blood T cell repertoires in COVID-19. The table came from immunoSEQ multiplex PCR; TCRdb's copy has only in-frame clones and leaves some out. This sample yields roughly 70,000 clones, of which more than 60% are seen a single time; less than 25% belongs to the top ten. The sequencing sample was made of peripheral blood. The receptors come from a man aged 55 to 70 with acute or convalescent COVID-19. CDR3s include the opening cysteine and the closing phenylalanine or tryptophan. The D gene is left open where the match is weak. Size is stated for part of the rows, as once, few or many counts, or as a class when the clone is expanded.

d_gene: TRBD2; abundance: NA; j_gene: TRBJ2-2; v_gene: TRBV27; CDR3nt: TGTGCCAGCAGTTTTAGCGGGAGGGCCTTTAACACCGGGGAGCTGTTTTTT; CDR3aa: CASSFSGRAFNTGELFF
d_gene: NA; abundance: NA; j_gene: TRBJ2-2; v_gene: TRBV30; CDR3nt: TGTGCCTGGAGTGGACAGGTTTTTGTCACCGGGGAGCTGTTTTTT; CDR3aa: CAWSGQVFVTGELFF
d_gene: NA; abundance: NA; j_gene: TRBJ1-2; v_gene: TRBV6-5; CDR3nt: TGTGCCAGCAGTTTGGGCAGGGAGGGGCATGGCTACACCTTC; CDR3aa: CASSLGREGHGYTF
d_gene: NA; abundance: NA; j_gene: TRBJ2-3; v_gene: TRBV9; CDR3nt: TGTGCCAGCAGCGTAGGTATGATAAAAACCACTTCCACAGATACGCAGTATTTT; CDR3aa: CASSVGMIKTTSTDTQYF
d_gene: TRBD2; abundance: NA; j_gene: TRBJ2-5; v_gene: TRBV6-6; CDR3nt: TGTGCCAGCAGTCCCCAAGGGACTAGCCCCACCCGAGAGACCCAGTACTTC; CDR3aa: CASSPQGTSPTRETQYF
d_gene: NA; abundance: NA; j_gene: TRBJ1-2; v_gene: TRBV7-2; CDR3nt: TGTGCCAGCAGCTTACGGGGATCTAACTATGGCTACACCTTC; CDR3aa: CASSLRGSNYGYTF
d_gene: NA; abundance: NA; j_gene: TRBJ2-2; v_gene: TRBV5-8; CDR3nt: TGTGCCACCTGGGATCGGGGAACCGGGGAGCTGTTTTTT; CDR3aa: CATWDRGTGELFF
d_gene: NA; abundance: NA; j_gene: TRBJ2-2; v_gene: TRBV3-1/TRBV3-2; CDR3nt: TGTGCCAGCAGCCAACCATTCTCCGGTGGAGGGAACACCGGGGAGCTGTTTTTT; CDR3aa: CASSQPFSGGGNTGELFF
d_gene: TRBD2; abundance: NA; j_gene: TRBJ2-7; v_gene: TRBV6-5; CDR3nt: TGTGCCAGTTCGACTAGCGGGGCCTACGAGCAGTACTTC; CDR3aa: CASSTSGAYEQYF
d_gene: NA; abundance: NA; j_gene: TRBJ2-5; v_gene: TRBV11-2; CDR3nt: TGTGCCAGCAGCTATCGGGGTCTGGAGACCCAGTACTTC; CDR3aa: CASSYRGLETQYF
d_gene: NA; abundance: few; j_gene: TRBJ2-5; v_gene: TRBV7-9; CDR3nt: TGTGCCAGCAGCTTATCAATGGAGACCCAGTACTTC; CDR3aa: CASSLSMETQYF
d_gene: NA; abundance: NA; j_gene: TRBJ1-1; v_gene: TRBV20-1; CDR3nt: TGCAGTGCGAGTTTCGATTATCTACCTGAAGCTTTCTTT; CDR3aa: CSASFDYLPEAFF
d_gene: TRBD1; abundance: NA; j_gene: TRBJ2-5; v_gene: TRBV7-9; CDR3nt: TGTGCCAGCAGCTTGGCAGGGGGAGAGACCCAGTACTTC; CDR3aa: CASSLAGGETQYF
d_gene: TRBD1; abundance: NA; j_gene: TRBJ2-5; v_gene: TRBV6-5; CDR3nt: TGTGCCAGCAGTAGGGACAGAACGTACCAAGAGACCCAGTACTTC; CDR3aa: CASSRDRTYQETQYF
d_gene: NA; abundance: NA; j_gene: TRBJ2-2; v_gene: TRBV9; CDR3nt: TGTGCCAGCAGCGTCTTTGGGTCGGGGATTGGGACCGGGGAGCTGTTTTTT; CDR3aa: CASSVFGSGIGTGELFF
d_gene: TRBD2; abundance: NA; j_gene: TRBJ2-2; v_gene: TRBV5-1; CDR3nt: TGCGCCAGCAGCCCCGGGTCTAGCGGGGCCCGGGGGGAGCTGTTTTTT; CDR3aa: CASSPGSSGARGELFF
d_gene: NA; abundance: NA; j_gene: TRBJ1-1; v_gene: TRBV25-1; CDR3nt: TGTGCCAGCAGTGAATTGGGCAGGGGATTAGACACTGAAGCTTTCTTT; CDR3aa: CASSELGRGLDTEAFF
d_gene: NA; abundance: NA; j_gene: TRBJ1-4; v_gene: TRBV3-1/TRBV3-2; CDR3nt: TGTGCCAGCAGCGCGACTCGGACAGCCCATGAAAAACTGTTTTTT; CDR3aa: CASSATRTAHEKLFF
d_gene: NA; abundance: NA; j_gene: TRBJ2-7; v_gene: TRBV2; CDR3nt: TGTGCCAGCAGTGGACTAAGTCGATCCTACGAGCAGTACTTC; CDR3aa: CASSGLSRSYEQYF
d_gene: NA; abundance: NA; j_gene: TRBJ2-1; v_gene: TRBV11-3; CDR3nt: TGTGCCAGCAGCTCGAGCTCCTACAATGAGCAGTTCTTC; CDR3aa: CASSSSSYNEQFF
d_gene: NA; abundance: NA; j_gene: TRBJ1-2; v_gene: TRBV27; CDR3nt: TGTGCCAGCAGTTTGGGGGGGGGCGTCTACACCTTC; CDR3aa: CASSLGGGVYTF
d_gene: TRBD2; abundance: NA; j_gene: TRBJ2-5; v_gene: TRBV5-6; CDR3nt: TGTGCCAGCAGCTTGGACGGCGGGAGGGAGACCCAGTACTTC; CDR3aa: CASSLDGGRETQYF
d_gene: NA; abundance: NA; j_gene: TRBJ2-5; v_gene: TRBV3-1/TRBV3-2; CDR3nt: TGTGCCAGCAGCCAAGGGGGGCGGGAGACCCAGTACTTC; CDR3aa: CASSQGGRETQYF
d_gene: NA; abundance: few; j_gene: TRBJ2-3; v_gene: TRBV3-1/TRBV3-2; CDR3nt: TGTGCCAGCAGCCAAGATACGGGAGCCGCAGATACGCAGTATTTT; CDR3aa: CASSQDTGAADTQYF
d_gene: TRBD1; abundance: NA; j_gene: TRBJ1-1; v_gene: TRBV6-5; CDR3nt: TGTGCCAGCAGAACCGGGACAGGGACTGAAGCTTTCTTT; CDR3aa: CASRTGTGTEAFF
d_gene: NA; abundance: NA; j_gene: TRBJ1-1; v_gene: TRBV4-1; CDR3nt: TGCGCCAGCAGCCAAGTCGGTTTAAGATCGATGAACACTGAAGCTTTCTTT; CDR3aa: CASSQVGLRSMNTEAFF
d_gene: TRBD2; abundance: NA; j_gene: TRBJ2-2; v_gene: TRBV28; CDR3nt: TGTGCCAGCACCTCCGGGGGGGGAACCGGGGAGCTGTTTTTT; CDR3aa: CASTSGGGTGELFF
d_gene: NA; abundance: few; j_gene: TRBJ2-5; v_gene: TRBV7-3; CDR3nt: TGTGCCAGCAGCTTAACGGCGGGGGCGGGAGAGACCCAGTACTTC; CDR3aa: CASSLTAGAGETQYF
d_gene: TRBD1; abundance: once; j_gene: TRBJ2-7; v_gene: TRBV7-9; CDR3nt: TGTGCCAGCAGCTCAACAGGGGTAGCTGACTACGAGCAGTACTTC; CDR3aa: CASSSTGVADYEQYF
d_gene: NA; abundance: NA; j_gene: TRBJ1-5; v_gene: TRBV5-1; CDR3nt: TGCGCCAGCAGCTTGGGTTTGGGGGGGGACCAGCCCCAGCATTTT; CDR3aa: CASSLGLGGDQPQHF
d_gene: NA; abundance: NA; j_gene: TRBJ2-5; v_gene: TRBV3-1/TRBV3-2; CDR3nt: TGTGCCAGCAGACCCCACTCCGAAGAGACCCAGTACTTC; CDR3aa: CASRPHSEETQYF
d_gene: TRBD2; abundance: NA; j_gene: TRBJ2-2; v_gene: TRBV18; CDR3nt: TGTGCCAGCTCGTCGCGGGAGGAAACCGGGGAGCTGTTTTTT; CDR3aa: CASSSREETGELFF
d_gene: NA; abundance: NA; j_gene: TRBJ1-1; v_gene: TRBV28; CDR3nt: TGTGCCAGCAGGGAGGGTGTTGCTGAAGCTTTCTTT; CDR3aa: CASREGVAEAFF
d_gene: NA; abundance: NA; j_gene: TRBJ2-1; v_gene: TRBV6-5; CDR3nt: TGTGCCAGCACCCTCAGCGGGCGGGATGAGCAGTTCTTC; CDR3aa: CASTLSGRDEQFF
d_gene: NA; abundance: NA; j_gene: TRBJ2-1; v_gene: TRBV6-5; CDR3nt: TGTGCCAGCAGTTTGGGGGGAATCGGGAATGAGCAGTTCTTC; CDR3aa: CASSLGGIGNEQFF
d_gene: NA; abundance: many; j_gene: TRBJ1-6; v_gene: TRBV7-9; CDR3nt: TGTGCCAGCAGCTTAGAGGGGCTCTGGGTCTCACCCCTCCACTTT; CDR3aa: CASSLEGLWVSPLHF
d_gene: TRBD1; abundance: NA; j_gene: TRBJ2-5; v_gene: TRBV12-3/TRBV12-4; CDR3nt: TGTGCCAGCAGTTTCGGGACAGGAGAGACCCAGTACTTC; CDR3aa: CASSFGTGETQYF
d_gene: TRBD2; abundance: NA; j_gene: TRBJ2-7; v_gene: TRBV10-3; CDR3nt: TGTGCCATCCCCGACAGTAGCGGGAGAAGCGAGCAGTACTTC; CDR3aa: CAIPDSSGRSEQYF
d_gene: NA; abundance: few; j_gene: TRBJ2-7; v_gene: TRBV6-5; CDR3nt: TGTGCCAGCTCCAGGGTGTCGGGGCAGTACTTC; CDR3aa: CASSRVSGQYF
d_gene: NA; abundance: few; j_gene: TRBJ1-1; v_gene: TRBV2; CDR3nt: TGTGCCAGCAGTGGCCCCAGAAACACTGAAGCTTTCTTT; CDR3aa: CASSGPRNTEAFF
d_gene: NA; abundance: medium-sized; j_gene: TRBJ1-5; v_gene: TRBV30; CDR3nt: TGTGCCTGGAGTCACAGGGAAGGAAAGCCCCAGCATTTT; CDR3aa: CAWSHREGKPQHF
d_gene: NA; abundance: NA; j_gene: TRBJ2-2; v_gene: TRBV3-1/TRBV3-2; CDR3nt: TGTGCCAGCAGCCAAAGGCCAGGGCATAACACCGGGGAGCTGTTTTTT; CDR3aa: CASSQRPGHNTGELFF